This T cell receptor beta chain originates from a study of T-cell reconstitution after alpha-beta-depleted transplantation in children. The V segment lost 4 bases and the J segment 2 bases; nucleotides outside the gene matches: 7. The CDR3 covers 14 residues. Per germline, CDR1 SQVTM and CDR2 ANQGSEA. Study-wide results and caveats: Expanded graft clones numbering several hundred reportedly gave rise to alpha-beta T cells about two months after transplant. Newly produced T cells mostly accounted for T-cell counts and diversity one year post-transplant.

TCRbeta library construction was performed incorporating unique molecular identifiers. TCRdb re-called the PCR reads with MiXCR, one entry per CDR3 protein. The table lists about a million distinct CDR3 sequences, 25% to 30% of them singletons, with roughly 31% in the top ten. Details on this clonotype: Its antigen is undetermined.

Source: PBMCs, mostly from graft donor cells, taken 360 days after TCRalphabeta/CD19-depleted stem cell transplant. J is TRBJ2-7 and V is TRBV29-1, with TRBD1 matching over 8 bases. The TCR was taken from a boy in the first two years of life who had a stem cell transplant for SCID, so the T cells may come from the graft donor. The CDR3 region is CSVATRDRPYEQYF. In DNA, the CDR3 is TGCAGCGTTGCAACTCGGGACAGGCCCTACGAGCAGTACTTC.